This TCR beta chain was obtained from a study of shared clonotypes between healthy human individuals. Sorted subsets were amplified in replicate PCRs using around 220 ng DNA, approximately 30,000 T cell genomes. Methods used by the authors: As immunoSEQ supplied junction-only sequences (without quality scores), filtering differed. Some clones are missing from TCRdb's copy, which holds only in-frame ones; the method was immunoSEQ multiplex PCR. That table is the source of V, J and clone size, and D and trimming were worked out from the DNA. The sample records about 2.1 million clones, about 93% being singletons. Naive CD8 cells comprised CD45RO-negative, CCR7-positively selected cells, excluding terminally differentiated effector memory CD45RA+ cells. With 3 bases removed from V and 8 bases from J, the gap between germline ends came to 13 bases. CDR3 length: 14 amino acids. The germline V gene has CDR1 MNHEY and CDR2 SMNVEV (reference sequence).

This clonotype was obtained from a man younger than 35 in good health. Some clones in this sample may be carry-over from other donors' samples. This chain connects TRBV27 to TRBJ1-4; D possibly corresponds to TRBD1 (6 bases). The sequencing input was naive CD8+ T cells from PBMCs. The chain's CDR3 is CASSFGGPAEKLFF. CDR3 nucleotides: TGTGCCAGCAGTTTTGGGGGGCCTGCAGAAAAACTGTTTTTT.